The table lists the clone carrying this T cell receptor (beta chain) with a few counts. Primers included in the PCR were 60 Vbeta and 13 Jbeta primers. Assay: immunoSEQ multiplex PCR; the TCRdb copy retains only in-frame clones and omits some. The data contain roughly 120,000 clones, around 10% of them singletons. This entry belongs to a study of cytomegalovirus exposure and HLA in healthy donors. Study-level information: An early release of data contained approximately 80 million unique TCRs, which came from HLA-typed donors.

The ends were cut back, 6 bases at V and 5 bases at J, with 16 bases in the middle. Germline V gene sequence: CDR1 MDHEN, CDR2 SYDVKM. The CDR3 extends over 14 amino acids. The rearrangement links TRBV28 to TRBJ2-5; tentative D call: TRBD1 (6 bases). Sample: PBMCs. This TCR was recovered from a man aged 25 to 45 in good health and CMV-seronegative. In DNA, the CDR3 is TGTGCCAGCAGAACGCTGGGGGCACGGGAGACCCAGTACTTC. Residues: CASRTLGARETQYF.